Shown below are 6 T cell receptor beta chains from a single sample sequenced in a study of identical twins. TCRdb itself ran the 5' RACE reads through MiXCR, one entry per CDR3 protein. The repertoire has hundreds of thousands of distinct CDR3 sequences, about 8.9% of them found once; the top ten carry more than 2%. The same sample was also used in a study of yellow fever vaccine responses in identical twins.

Sequencing used memory (CD45RO+) T cells sorted from blood. The source of these receptors is a woman aged 18-30 years in good health.

This clonotype was detected ten times or more. The V call is TRBV4-1, the J call TRBJ2-7; no firm D call. Deletions cut 2 bases from V and 0 bases from J, with 20 bases between. Per germline, CDR1 MGHRA and CDR2 YSYEKL. CDR3 length: 18 amino acids. This CDR3 reads CASSQSTPPEPSSYEQYV. For the CDR3, the DNA is TGCGCCAGCAGCCAATCCACCCCCCCGGAGCCAAGCTCCTACGAGCAGTACGTC.

The table lists this clonotype with many counts. The chain combines TRBV9 with TRBJ2-2; D ambiguous. The germline V gene encodes CDR1 SGDLS and CDR2 YYNGEE. V dropped 2 bases and J dropped 5 bases, with 7 bases sitting between them. The CDR3 extends over 13 amino acids. The CDR3 bases are TGTGCCAGCAGCGTCTTGGGGACCGGGGAGCTGTTTTTT. This sequence encodes CASSVLGTGELFF.

This clonotype came up a few times. V is TRBV5-6 and J is TRBJ2-7; D is uncertain. The CDR3 is made up of 15 amino acids. CDR1 SGHDT and CDR2 YYEEEE come from the germline V gene. V was shortened by 1 base and J by 2 bases, with 13 bases between the two germline ends. The CDR3 spells CASSLKVSSTYEQYF. The CDR3 DNA reads as TGTGCCAGCAGCTTGAAGGTCAGCTCCACCTACGAGCAGTACTTC.

This clonotype was seen only a few times. This chain joins TRBV18 and TRBJ2-5; TRBD1 agrees at 9 bases. Per the germline V gene, CDR1 is KGHSH and CDR2 is LQKENI. The CDR3 contains 13 residues. V trimming: 3 bases; J trimming: 9 bases; junction bases outside the gene matches: 5. The CDR3 sequence is CASSPSRDRAQYF. The CDR3 DNA follows: TGTGCCAGCTCACCCTCCCGGGACAGGGCCCAGTACTTC.

The chain uses TRBV7-9 and TRBJ2-5; perhaps TRBD1 as D (5 bases). This CDR3 region has 17 residues. Germline CDR1 SEHNR, CDR2 FQNEAQ (reference sequence). V lost 2 bases and J lost 5, with 21 bases in between. As DNA, the CDR3 is TGTGCCAGCAGCTTACCCCAGGGATGGGGTGGGGCGGAGACCCAGTACTTC. This translates into CASSLPQGWGGAETQYF.

The chain has TRBV28 and TRBJ2-4; 8 nucleotides align to TRBD2. The CDR3 loop spans 15 amino acids. Per germline, CDR1 MDHEN and CDR2 SYDVKM. After removal of 5 bases from V and 0 bases from J, the junction contained 3 bases not matched to a gene. The DNA of the CDR3 is TGTGCCAGCAGTACCGCGGGGGGAGCCAAAAACATTCAGTACTTC. Translating it yields CASSTAGGAKNIQYF.